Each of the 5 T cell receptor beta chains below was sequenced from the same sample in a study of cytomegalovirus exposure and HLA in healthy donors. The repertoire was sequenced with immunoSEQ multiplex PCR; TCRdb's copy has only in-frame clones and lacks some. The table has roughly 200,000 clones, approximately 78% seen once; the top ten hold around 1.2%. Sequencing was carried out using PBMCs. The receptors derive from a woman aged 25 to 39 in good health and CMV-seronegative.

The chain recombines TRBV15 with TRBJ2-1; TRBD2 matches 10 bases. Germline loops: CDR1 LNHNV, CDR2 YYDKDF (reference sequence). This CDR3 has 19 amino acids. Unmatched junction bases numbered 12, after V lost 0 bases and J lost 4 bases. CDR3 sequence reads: CATSREGGLAGVSYNEQFF. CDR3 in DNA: TGTGCCACCAGCAGAGAAGGTGGTCTAGCGGGAGTCTCGTACAATGAGCAGTTCTTC.

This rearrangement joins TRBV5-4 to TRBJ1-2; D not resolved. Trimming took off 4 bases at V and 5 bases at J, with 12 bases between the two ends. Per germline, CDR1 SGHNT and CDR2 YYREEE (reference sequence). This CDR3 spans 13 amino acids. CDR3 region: CASSAERDYGYTF. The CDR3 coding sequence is TGTGCCAGCAGCGCCGAGAGGGATTATGGCTACACCTTC.

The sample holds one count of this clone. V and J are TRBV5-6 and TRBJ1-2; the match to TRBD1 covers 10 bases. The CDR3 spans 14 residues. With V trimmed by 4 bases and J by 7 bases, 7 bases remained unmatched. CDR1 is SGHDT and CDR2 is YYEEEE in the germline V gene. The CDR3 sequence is CASSPGQGTSGYTF. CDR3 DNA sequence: TGTGCCAGCAGCCCGGGACAGGGGACGAGTGGCTACACCTTC.

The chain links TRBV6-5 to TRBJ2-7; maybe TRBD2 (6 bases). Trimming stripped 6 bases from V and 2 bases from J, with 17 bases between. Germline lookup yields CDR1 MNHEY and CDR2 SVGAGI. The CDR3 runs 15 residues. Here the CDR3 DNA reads TGTGCCAGCAGCCGTCCGGGACTTCATACCTACGAGCAGTACTTC. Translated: CASSRPGLHTYEQYF.

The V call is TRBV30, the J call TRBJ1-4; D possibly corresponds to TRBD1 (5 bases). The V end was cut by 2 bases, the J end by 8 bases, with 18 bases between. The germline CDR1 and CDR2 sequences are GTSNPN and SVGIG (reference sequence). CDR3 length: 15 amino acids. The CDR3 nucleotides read TGTGCCTGGAGTTGGGGGTTAGGCGGGGAGGAAAAACTGTTTTTT. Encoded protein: CAWSWGLGGEEKLFF.